This T cell receptor beta chain comes out of a study of cytomegalovirus exposure and HLA in healthy donors. Study details: HLA-typed donors were the source of about 85 million unique TCRs, which an early data release held.

CDR3 size: 14 residues. Germline CDR1 reads SGHKS; CDR2 reads YYEKEE (reference sequence). V lost 3 bases and J lost 0, with 10 bases in between. This clone came up a few times. The antigen is undetermined. Use of 60 Vbeta and 13 Jbeta primers characterized the PCR. The repertoire was sequenced with immunoSEQ multiplex PCR; TCRdb's copy has only in-frame clones and lacks some. The table has under 200,000 clones, over 70% seen once. Study-wide points: TRBV6-2, TRBV6-3 and some other V segments were excluded as indistinguishable. Rarity held for most TCR sequences, but there were some public TCRs that occurred in many donors. Donor immune exposure was known only as CMV serostatus.

What was sequenced was PBMCs. The chain combines TRBV5-5 with TRBJ2-7; D remains ambiguous. The clonotype was recovered from a man aged 40-49 years in good health and CMV-seropositive. The chain's CDR3 is CASSSKLFSYEQYF. As DNA, the CDR3 is TGTGCCAGCAGCTCGAAGCTGTTCTCCTACGAGCAGTACTTC.